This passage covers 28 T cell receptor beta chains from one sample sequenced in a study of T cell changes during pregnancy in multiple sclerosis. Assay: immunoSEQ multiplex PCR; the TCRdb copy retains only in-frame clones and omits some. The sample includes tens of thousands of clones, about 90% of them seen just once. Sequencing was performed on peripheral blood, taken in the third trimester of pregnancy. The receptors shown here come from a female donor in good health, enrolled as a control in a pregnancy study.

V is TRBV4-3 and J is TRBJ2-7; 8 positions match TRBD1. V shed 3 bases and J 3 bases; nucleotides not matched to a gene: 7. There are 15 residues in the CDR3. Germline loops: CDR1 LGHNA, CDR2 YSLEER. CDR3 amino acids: CASSQGQAGYYEQYF. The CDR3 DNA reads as TGCGCCAGCAGCCAGGGACAGGCAGGATACTACGAGCAGTACTTC.

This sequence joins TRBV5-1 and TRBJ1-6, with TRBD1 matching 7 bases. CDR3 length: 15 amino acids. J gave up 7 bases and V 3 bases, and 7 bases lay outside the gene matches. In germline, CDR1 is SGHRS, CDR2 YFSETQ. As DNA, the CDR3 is TGCGCCAGCAGCTCGTCGACAGGGATCAATTCACCCCTCCACTTT. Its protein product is CASSSSTGINSPLHF. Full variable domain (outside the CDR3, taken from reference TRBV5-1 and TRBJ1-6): KAGVTQTPRYLIKTRGQQVTLSCSPISGHRSVSWYQQTPGQGLQFLFEYFSETQRNKGNFPGRFSGRQFSNSRSEMNVSTLELGDSALYLCASSSSTGINSPLHFGNGTRLTVT.

This CDR3 reads CASSRVGTGGDTQYF. In nucleotides, the CDR3 is TGTGCCAGTAGTAGGGTGGGGACAGGGGGAGATACGCAGTATTTT. The chain joins TRBV19 to TRBJ2-3; TRBD1 agrees at 11 bases. V lost 4 bases to trimming and J lost 5 bases; unmatched junction nucleotides: 5. The CDR3 runs 15 residues. Germline CDR1 LNHDA, CDR2 SQIVND (reference sequence). Full variable domain (remainder filled in from reference TRBV19 and TRBJ2-3): DGGITQSPKYLFRKEGQNVTLSCEQNLNHDAMYWYRQDPGQGLRLIYYSQIVNDFQKGDIAEGYSVSREKKESFPLTVTSAQKNPTAFYLCASSRVGTGGDTQYFGPGTRLTVL.

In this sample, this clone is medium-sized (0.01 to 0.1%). The CDR3: CASSSRDLSNQPQHF. DNA of the CDR3: TGTGCCAGTAGTTCTCGGGATCTGAGCAATCAGCCCCAGCATTTT. V gene TRBV19 combines with J gene TRBJ1-5; D not certain. The CDR3 spans 15 residues. The germline V gene has CDR1 LNHDA and CDR2 SQIVND (reference sequence). V was shortened by 5 bases and J by 1 base, with 12 bases between the two germline ends.

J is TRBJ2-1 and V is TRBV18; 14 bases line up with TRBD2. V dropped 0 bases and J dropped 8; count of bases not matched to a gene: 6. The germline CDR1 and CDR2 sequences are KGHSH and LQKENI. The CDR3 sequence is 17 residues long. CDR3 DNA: TGTGCCAGCTCACCACCGACTAGCGGGGGGGCCTTCGATGAGCAGTTCTTC. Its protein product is CASSPPTSGGAFDEQFF.

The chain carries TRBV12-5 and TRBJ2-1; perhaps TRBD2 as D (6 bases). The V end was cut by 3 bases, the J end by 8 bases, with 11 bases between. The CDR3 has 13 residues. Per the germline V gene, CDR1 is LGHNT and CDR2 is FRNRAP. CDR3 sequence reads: CASGLRGNDEQFF. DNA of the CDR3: TGTGCTAGTGGTTTACGGGGGAACGATGAGCAGTTCTTC.

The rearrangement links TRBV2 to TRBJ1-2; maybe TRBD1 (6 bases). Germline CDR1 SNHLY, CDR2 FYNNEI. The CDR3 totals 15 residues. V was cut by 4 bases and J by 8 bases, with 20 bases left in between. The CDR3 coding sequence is TGTGCCAGCAGTGTACAGGACAGAAGCTGGGGCGGCTACACCTTC. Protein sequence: CASSVQDRSWGGYTF.

The DNA for the CDR3 is TGTGCCAGCAGCTCCGGACTCTCCGGGGGAGCTTTCTTT. Protein sequence: CASSSGLSGGAFF. This chain links TRBV7-3 with TRBJ1-1; D is possibly TRBD1 (5 bases). This CDR3 has 13 amino acids. CDR1 is SGHTA, CDR2 FQGTGA, per germline. The V gene lost 4 bases and the J gene lost 10 bases, with 16 bases spanning the gap. Full variable domain (missing parts from reference TRBV7-3 and TRBJ1-1): GAGVSQTPSNKVTEKGKYVELRCDPISGHTALYWYRQSLGQGPEFLIYFQGTGAADDSGLPNDRFFAVRPEGSVSTLKIQRTERGDSAVYLCASSSGLSGGAFFGQGTRLTVV.

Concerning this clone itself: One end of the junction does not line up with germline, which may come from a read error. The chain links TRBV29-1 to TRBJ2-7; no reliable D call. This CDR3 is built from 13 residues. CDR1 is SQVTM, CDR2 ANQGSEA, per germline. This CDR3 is CSVLFGGEYERYF. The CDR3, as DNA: TGCAGCGTCCTATTTGGCGGAGAGTACGAGCGGTACTTC.

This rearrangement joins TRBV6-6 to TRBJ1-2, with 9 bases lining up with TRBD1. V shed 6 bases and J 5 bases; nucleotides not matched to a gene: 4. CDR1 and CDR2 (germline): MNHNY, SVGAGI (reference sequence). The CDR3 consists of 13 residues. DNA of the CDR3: TGTGCCAGCAGCCGGGACAGGGAATATGGCTACACCTTC. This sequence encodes CASSRDREYGYTF.

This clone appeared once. The CDR3 DNA follows: TGTGCCAGCAGTTCCCGGGACAGGGAAGTGGATACGCAGTATTTT. It yields the protein CASSSRDREVDTQYF. The chain combines TRBV2 with TRBJ2-3, with 9 bases lining up with TRBD1. J lost 6 bases, V lost 5 bases, and 9 bases had no gene match. Germline CDR1 is SNHLY and CDR2 is FYNNEI. This CDR3 is built from 15 residues.

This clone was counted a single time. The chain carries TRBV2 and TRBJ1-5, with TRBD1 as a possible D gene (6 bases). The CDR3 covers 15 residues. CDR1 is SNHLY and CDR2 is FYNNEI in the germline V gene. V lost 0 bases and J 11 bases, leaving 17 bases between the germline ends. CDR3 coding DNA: TGTGCCAGCAGTGAAGCCAGGGGCCCCGGATTCGCCCAGCATTTT. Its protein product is CASSEARGPGFAQHF.

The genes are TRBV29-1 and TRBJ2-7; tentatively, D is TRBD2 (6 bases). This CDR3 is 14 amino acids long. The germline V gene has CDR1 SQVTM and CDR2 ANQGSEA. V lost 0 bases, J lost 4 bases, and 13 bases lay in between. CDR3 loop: CSVEDRMGGYEQYF. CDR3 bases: TGCAGCGTTGAAGATAGGATGGGGGGTTACGAGCAGTACTTC.

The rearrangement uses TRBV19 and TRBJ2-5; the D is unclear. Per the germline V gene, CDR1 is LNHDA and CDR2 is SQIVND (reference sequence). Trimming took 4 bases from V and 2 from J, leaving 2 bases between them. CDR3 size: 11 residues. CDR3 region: CASSTQETQYF. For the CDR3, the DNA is TGTGCCAGTAGTACGCAAGAGACCCAGTACTTC. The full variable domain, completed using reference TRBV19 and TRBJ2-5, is DGGITQSPKYLFRKEGQNVTLSCEQNLNHDAMYWYRQDPGQGLRLIYYSQIVNDFQKGDIAEGYSVSREKKESFPLTVTSAQKNPTAFYLCASSTQETQYFGPGTRLLVL.

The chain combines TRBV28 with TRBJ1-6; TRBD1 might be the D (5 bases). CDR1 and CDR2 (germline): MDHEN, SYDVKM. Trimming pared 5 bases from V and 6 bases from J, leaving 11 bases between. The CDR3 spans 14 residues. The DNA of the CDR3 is TGTGCCAGCAGTACCCCGGGGGGTAATTCACCCCTCCACTTT. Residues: CASSTPGGNSPLHF.

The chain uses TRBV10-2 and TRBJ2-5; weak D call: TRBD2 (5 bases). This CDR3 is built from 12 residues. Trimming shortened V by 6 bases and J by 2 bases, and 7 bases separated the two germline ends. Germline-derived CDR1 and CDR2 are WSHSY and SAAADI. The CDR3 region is CASRTGQETQYF. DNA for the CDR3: TGCGCCAGCAGGACGGGACAAGAGACCCAGTACTTC.

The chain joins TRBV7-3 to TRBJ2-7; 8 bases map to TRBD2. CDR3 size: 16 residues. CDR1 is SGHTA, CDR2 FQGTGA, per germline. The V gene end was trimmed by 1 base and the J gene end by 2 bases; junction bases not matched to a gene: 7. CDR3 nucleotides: TGTGCCAGCAGCTTAATGCGGGGGGAATGTCCCTACGAGCAGTACTTC. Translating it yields CASSLMRGECPYEQYF.

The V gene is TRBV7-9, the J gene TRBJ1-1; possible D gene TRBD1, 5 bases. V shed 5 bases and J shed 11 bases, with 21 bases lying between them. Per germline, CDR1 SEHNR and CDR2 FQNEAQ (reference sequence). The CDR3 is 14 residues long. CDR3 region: CASSPDIRLGGAFF. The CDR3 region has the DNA TGTGCCAGCAGCCCGGACATAAGGCTGGGGGGGGCTTTCTTT.

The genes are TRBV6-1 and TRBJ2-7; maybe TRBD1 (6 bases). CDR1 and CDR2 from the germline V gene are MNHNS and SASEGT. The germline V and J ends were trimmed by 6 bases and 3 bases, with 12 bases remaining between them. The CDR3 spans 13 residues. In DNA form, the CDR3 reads TGTGCCAGCAGGAGGGCAGGGGACTACGAGCAGTACTTC. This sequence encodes CASRRAGDYEQYF.

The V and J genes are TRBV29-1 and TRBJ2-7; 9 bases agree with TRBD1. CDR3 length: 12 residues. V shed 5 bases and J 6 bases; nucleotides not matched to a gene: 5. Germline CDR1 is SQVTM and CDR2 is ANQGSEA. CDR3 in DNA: TGCAGCGTTCCGGGACAGGGAATCGAGCAGTACTTC. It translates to CSVPGQGIEQYF.

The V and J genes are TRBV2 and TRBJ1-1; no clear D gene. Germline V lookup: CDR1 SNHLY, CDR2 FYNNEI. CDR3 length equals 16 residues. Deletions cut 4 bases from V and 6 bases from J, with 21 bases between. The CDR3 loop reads CASSARAPLLSSEAFF. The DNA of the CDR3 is TGTGCCAGCAGTGCTAGAGCTCCGCTGCTTTCTTCTGAAGCTTTCTTT.

The CDR3 sequence: CASSLAGSNQPQHF. In nucleotides, the CDR3 is TGTGCCAGCAGTTTGGCGGGCAGTAATCAGCCCCAGCATTTT. The rearrangement joins TRBV28 to TRBJ1-5, with D uncertain. Per germline, CDR1 MDHEN and CDR2 SYDVKM. The ends were cut back, 3 bases at V and 4 bases at J, with 10 bases in the middle. The CDR3 spans 14 residues. The variable domain in full, with the rest retrieved from reference TRBV28 and TRBJ1-5, is DVKVTQSSRYLVKRTGEKVFLECVQDMDHENMFWYRQDPGLGLRLIYFSYDVKMKEKGDIPEGYSVSREKKERFSLILESASTNQTSMYLCASSLAGSNQPQHFGDGTRLSIL.

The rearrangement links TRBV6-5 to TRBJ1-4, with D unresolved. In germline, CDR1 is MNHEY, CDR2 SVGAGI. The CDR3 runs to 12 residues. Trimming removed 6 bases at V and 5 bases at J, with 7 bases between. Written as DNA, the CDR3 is TGTGCCAGCAGCAACAGCAATGAAAAACTGTTTTTT. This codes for CASSNSNEKLFF.

The CDR3 loop reads CASRGQGYNQPQHF. In nucleotides, the CDR3 is TGTGCCAGCAGGGGACAGGGATACAATCAGCCCCAGCATTTT. The V and J genes are TRBV6-1 and TRBJ1-5, with 9 bases aligning to TRBD1. Losses at the gene ends were 6 bases for V and 3 bases for J; bases not matched to a gene: 3. Germline V gene data show CDR1 as MNHNS and CDR2 as SASEGT. The CDR3 extends over 14 amino acids.

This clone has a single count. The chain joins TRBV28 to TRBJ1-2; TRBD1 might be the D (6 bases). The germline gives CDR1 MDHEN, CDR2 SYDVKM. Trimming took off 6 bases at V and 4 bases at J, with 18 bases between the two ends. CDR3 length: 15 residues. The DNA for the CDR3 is TGTGCCAGCAGCCTAGGACAGACCTGGGGCTATGGCTACACCTTC. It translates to CASSLGQTWGYGYTF.

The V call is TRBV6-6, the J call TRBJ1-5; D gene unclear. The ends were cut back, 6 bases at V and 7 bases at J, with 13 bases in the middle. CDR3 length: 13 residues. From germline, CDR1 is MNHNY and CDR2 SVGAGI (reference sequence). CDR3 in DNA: TGTGCCAGCAGGGAGGAGGACGGGCAGCCCCAGCATTTT. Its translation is CASREEDGQPQHF.

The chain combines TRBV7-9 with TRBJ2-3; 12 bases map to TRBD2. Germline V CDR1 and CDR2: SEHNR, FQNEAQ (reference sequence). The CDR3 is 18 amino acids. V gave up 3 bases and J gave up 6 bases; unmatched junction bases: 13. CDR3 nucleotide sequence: TGTGCCAGCAGCTTCCTGCCCGGGACTAGCGGGCCCGGGGATACGCAGTATTTT. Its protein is CASSFLPGTSGPGDTQYF.

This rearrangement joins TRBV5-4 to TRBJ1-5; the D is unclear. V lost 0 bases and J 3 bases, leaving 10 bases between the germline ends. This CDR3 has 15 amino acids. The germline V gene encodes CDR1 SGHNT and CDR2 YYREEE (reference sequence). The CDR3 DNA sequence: TGTGCCAGCAGCTTGGGAGGGAGTGCCAATCAGCCCCAGCATTTT. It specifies CASSLGGSANQPQHF.